A single sample is the source of the 27 T cell receptor beta chains below, sequenced in a study of T cell responses to AZD1222 COVID-19 vaccine. TCRdb keeps only in-frame clones here, not all; method: immunoSEQ multiplex PCR. The data show 120,000 or so clones, with roughly nine tenths seen just once and 3% held by the top ten. The material was peripheral blood, obtained 28 days after the second AZD1222 dose. Source of these receptors: an adult who received the AZD1222 COVID-19 vaccine.

This clone has only a few counts. The chain employs TRBV4-3 and TRBJ2-1; 10 bases align to TRBD2. This CDR3 has 18 amino acids. Losses at the gene ends were 1 base for V and 0 bases for J; bases not matched to a gene: 6. Germline values: CDR1 LGHNA, CDR2 YSLEER. The CDR3 sequence is CASSQGLAGERSYNEQFF. DNA for the CDR3: TGCGCCAGCAGCCAAGGGCTAGCGGGGGAGCGCTCCTACAATGAGCAGTTCTTC.

V and J are TRBV9 and TRBJ1-2, with D perhaps matching TRBD1 (5 bases). There are 15 residues in the CDR3. Germline lookup yields CDR1 SGDLS and CDR2 YYNGEE. V shed 1 base and J shed 8 bases, with 18 bases lying between them. CDR3 nucleotides: TGTGCCAGCAGCGTACTTTCCGCAGGGTCGGGCGGCTACACCTTC. This gives the protein CASSVLSAGSGGYTF.

This clone was observed once. CDR3 DNA sequence: TGCGCCAGCAGCCAAGTCCCGCCCCTAGCTGGAAACACCATATATTTT. It is translated as CASSQVPPLAGNTIYF. The rearrangement uses TRBV4-1 and TRBJ1-3; D not certain. Germline CDR1 and CDR2: MGHRA and YSYEKL. V was shortened by 1 base and J by 2 bases, with 12 bases between the two germline ends. The CDR3 runs to 16 residues.

The CDR3 DNA reads as TGTGCCAGCAGTGAATATCCTCACTATGGCTACACCTTC. Residues: CASSEYPHYGYTF. The rearrangement links TRBV25-1 to TRBJ1-2; D uncertain. CDR3 length: 13 amino acids. Per germline, CDR1 MGHDK and CDR2 SYGVNS. V dropped 0 bases and J dropped 3 bases, with 5 bases sitting between them.

This sequence joins TRBV5-6 and TRBJ1-2; TRBD1 might be the D (5 bases). Deletions cut 3 bases from V and 8 bases from J, with 11 bases between. From germline, CDR1 is SGHDT and CDR2 YYEEEE. This CDR3 comprises 12 residues. This chain's CDR3 is CASSSGIGGYTF. The CDR3 DNA reads TGTGCCAGCAGCTCAGGGATAGGGGGCTACACCTTC.

V gene TRBV28 combines with J gene TRBJ1-2; unclear D gene. The germline V and J ends were trimmed by 3 bases and 3 bases, with 5 bases remaining between them. This CDR3 region has 12 residues. CDR1 MDHEN and CDR2 SYDVKM come from the germline V gene. CDR3 bases: TGTGCCAGCAGTTTTCAACACTATGGCTACACCTTC. Amino acids: CASSFQHYGYTF.

A note on this clone: Relative to the germline gene, one junction end is altered; a read error may explain this. The CDR3 is CASSPTMGQAAYEQYF. CDR3 nucleotides: TGTGCTAGCAGCCCAACCATGGGACAGGCCGCCTACGAGCAGTACTTC. The chain links TRBV7-7 to TRBJ2-7, with 8 bases identical to TRBD1. The CDR3 runs 16 residues. Looked up from germline, CDR1 is SSHAT and CDR2 is FNYEAQ (reference sequence).

V gene TRBV4-1 combines with J gene TRBJ1-3, with no clear D. Between the trimmed V and J ends, which lost 0 bases and 0 bases, there was a span of 12 bases. The CDR3 is made up of 17 amino acids. Germline V CDR1 and CDR2: MGHRA, YSYEKL. CDR3 residues: CASSQDRTDASGNTIYF. DNA of the CDR3: TGCGCCAGCAGCCAAGATCGGACGGATGCCTCTGGAAACACCATATATTTT.

This chain links TRBV15 with TRBJ2-7, with D possibly matching TRBD1 (6 bases). Per germline, CDR1 LNHNV and CDR2 YYDKDF (reference sequence). The V gene lost 4 bases and the J gene lost 4 bases, with 11 bases spanning the gap. CDR3 size: 13 residues. CDR3 amino acids: CATSKGQRYEQYF. The CDR3 DNA is TGTGCCACCAGCAAGGGACAACGATACGAGCAGTACTTC.

The gene calls are TRBV7-6 and TRBJ2-3, with 8 bases fitting TRBD2. Germline V gene sequence: CDR1 SGHVS, CDR2 FNYEAQ. The CDR3 has 15 residues. The trim removed 5 bases at V and 3 bases at J, leaving 7 bases unmatched. The CDR3 DNA follows: TGTGCCAGCAGCATAAGAGGCGGGGGGACAGATACGCAGTATTTT. Translated, it gives CASSIRGGGTDTQYF.

J is TRBJ2-7 and V is TRBV11-2; a possible D gene is TRBD1 (5 bases). The V gene lost 3 bases and the J gene lost 6 bases, with 12 bases spanning the gap. Germline V gives CDR1 SGHAT, CDR2 FQNNGV. This CDR3 is built from 13 residues. The CDR3 DNA reads as TGTGCCAGCAGCTTGGGGCTGGGGTCCGAGCAGTACTTC. Residues: CASSLGLGSEQYF. Variable domain in full (rest from reference TRBV11-2 and TRBJ2-7): EAGVAQSPRYKIIEKRQSVAFWCNPISGHATLYWYQQILGQGPKLLIQFQNNGVVDDSQLPKDRFSAERLKGVDSTLKIQPAKLEDSAVYLCASSLGLGSEQYFGPGTRLTVT.

V is TRBV7-2 and J is TRBJ2-1, with 7 bases that match TRBD2. CDR3 length equals 15 residues. Germline V gene data show CDR1 as SGHTA and CDR2 as FQGNSA. With V trimmed by 5 bases and J by 4 bases, 8 bases remained unmatched. The CDR3 sequence: CASSPWAGEYNEQFF. CDR3 nucleotide sequence: TGTGCCAGCAGCCCCTGGGCGGGGGAGTACAATGAGCAGTTCTTC.

The J gene is TRBJ2-2, the V gene TRBV5-1, with D possibly matching TRBD2 (7 bases). With 2 bases removed from V and 5 bases from J, the gap between germline ends came to 13 bases. Germline CDR1 reads SGHRS; CDR2 reads YFSETQ. CDR3 length: 15 amino acids. The CDR3 sequence is CASSFAGAGTGELFF. Here the CDR3 DNA reads TGCGCCAGCAGCTTCGCGGGGGCCGGGACCGGGGAGCTGTTTTTT.

The V gene is TRBV14, the J gene TRBJ1-1, with D maybe TRBD1 (5 bases). In germline, CDR1 is SGHDN, CDR2 FVKESK. CDR3 length equals 13 residues. Trimming stripped 1 base from V and 7 bases from J, with 10 bases between. The CDR3 loop reads CASSQASRGEAFF. The CDR3 region has the DNA TGTGCCAGCAGCCAAGCTAGTAGGGGTGAAGCTTTCTTT.

The chain employs TRBV5-1 and TRBJ1-3, with D uncertain. The CDR3 contains 16 residues. Germline CDR1 reads SGHRS; CDR2 reads YFSETQ. Between the trimmed V and J ends, which lost 0 bases and 4 bases, there was a span of 14 bases. CDR3 protein: CASSLVAQTSGNTIYF. CDR3 DNA sequence: TGCGCCAGCAGCTTGGTTGCGCAGACTAGCGGAAACACCATATATTTT.

The rearrangement uses TRBV11-3 and TRBJ1-1, with D perhaps matching TRBD1 (5 bases). Germline CDR1 SGHNT, CDR2 YENEEA. The ends were cut back, 2 bases at V and 8 bases at J, with 6 bases in the middle. This CDR3 has 11 residues. The chain's CDR3 is CASSLNREAFF. The CDR3 nucleotides are TGTGCCAGCAGCTTAAACAGGGAAGCTTTCTTT.

The chain uses TRBV28 and TRBJ1-1; the match to TRBD1 covers 8 bases. V shed 6 bases, J shed 4 bases, and the junction held 7 bases outside the gene matches. This CDR3 has 14 amino acids. Germline V gene lookup returns CDR1 MDHEN and CDR2 SYDVKM. CDR3 in amino acids: CASRSPDRGTEAFF. The CDR3 DNA is TGTGCCAGCAGGTCCCCTGACAGGGGCACTGAAGCTTTCTTT.

V and J are TRBV5-1 and TRBJ1-3, with D unresolved. The germline CDR1 and CDR2 sequences are SGHRS and YFSETQ. Deletions cut 4 bases from V and 4 bases from J, with 9 bases between. This CDR3 is built from 13 residues. Here the CDR3 reads CASSDGLGNTIYF. CDR3 coding DNA: TGCGCCAGCAGCGATGGACTGGGAAACACCATATATTTT.

The chain is built from TRBV6-5 and TRBJ1-1; 8 bases are shared with TRBD1. Germline lookup yields CDR1 MNHEY and CDR2 SVGAGI. Unmatched junction bases numbered 6, after V lost 3 bases and J lost 6 bases. This CDR3 contains 14 residues. CDR3 in amino acids: CASSYLGQAAEAFF. The CDR3 bases are TGTGCCAGCAGTTATTTGGGACAGGCGGCTGAAGCTTTCTTT.

The rearrangement joins TRBV5-6 to TRBJ1-2, with a tentative D call TRBD1 (6 bases). Trimming took 4 bases from V and 1 from J, leaving 11 bases between them. The germline V gene encodes CDR1 SGHDT and CDR2 YYEEEE. The CDR3 consists of 14 residues. This CDR3 is CASSMGGGNYGYTF. The CDR3 region has the DNA TGTGCCAGCAGCATGGGGGGCGGTAACTATGGCTACACCTTC.

The chain carries TRBV6-5 and TRBJ1-1; tentatively, D is TRBD1 (5 bases). The length of the CDR3 is 13 residues. CDR1 MNHEY and CDR2 SVGAGI come from the germline V gene. The ends were cut back, 6 bases at V and 1 base at J, with 9 bases in the middle. CDR3 sequence: CASRPTANTEAFF. Here the CDR3 DNA reads TGTGCCAGCAGACCGACAGCGAACACTGAAGCTTTCTTT.

The V call is TRBV19, the J call TRBJ2-7, with unresolved D. Trimming removed 4 bases at V and 2 bases at J, with 12 bases between. This CDR3 contains 14 residues. CDR1 and CDR2 from the germline V gene are LNHDA and SQIVND (reference sequence). CDR3 nucleotides: TGTGCCAGTAGTAGTCAGCGTCAAGCCTACGAGCAGTACTTC. Translated: CASSSQRQAYEQYF.

This CDR3 reads CASSLAEAGTDTQYF. In DNA form, the CDR3 reads TGTGCCAGCAGCTTAGCGGAAGCGGGCACAGATACGCAGTATTTT. The chain employs TRBV11-1 and TRBJ2-3; a weak D match, TRBD2 (5 bases). The CDR3 has 15 residues. The V end was cut by 0 bases, the J end by 1 base, with 8 bases between. Germline loops: CDR1 SGHAT, CDR2 FQDESV (reference sequence).

V gene TRBV4-1 combines with J gene TRBJ1-5; D is ambiguous. Germline CDR1 reads MGHRA; CDR2 reads YSYEKL. This CDR3 contains 14 residues. Trimming removed 4 bases from V and 3 bases from J, with 10 bases in between. The CDR3 region is CASSPPGANQPQHF. The DNA for the CDR3 is TGCGCCAGCAGCCCCCCGGGAGCCAATCAGCCCCAGCATTTT.

This clone was detected only a few times. The chain is built from TRBV5-6 and TRBJ1-3; D uncertain. There are 13 residues in the CDR3. Looked up from germline, CDR1 is SGHDT and CDR2 is YYEEEE. V shed 4 bases and J shed 4 bases, with 9 bases lying between them. The CDR3 protein is CASSLGRGNTIYF. The CDR3 nucleotides are TGTGCCAGCAGCCTAGGGAGAGGAAACACCATATATTTT.

The chain joins TRBV19 to TRBJ1-1; unclear D gene. This CDR3 is built from 12 residues. The V gene lost 1 base and the J gene lost 7 bases, with 7 bases spanning the gap. CDR1 is LNHDA and CDR2 is SQIVND in the germline V gene (reference sequence). CDR3 sequence reads: CASSIGQIEAFF. The CDR3, as DNA: TGTGCCAGTAGTATAGGTCAAATTGAAGCTTTCTTT.

The gene calls are TRBV7-9 and TRBJ1-2; TRBD1 might be the D (5 bases). V lost 1 base and J lost 8, with 17 bases in between. The CDR3 contains 15 residues. Germline CDR1 reads SEHNR; CDR2 reads FQNEAQ (reference sequence). The CDR3 protein is CASSLEDSGQKGYTF. The CDR3 DNA sequence: TGTGCCAGCAGCTTAGAGGATTCCGGACAAAAGGGCTACACCTTC.